These T cell receptor beta chains were read from a single sample in a study of blood T cell repertoires in COVID-19. Clones were sequenced by immunoSEQ multiplex PCR, and TCRdb holds only the in-frame ones, with some missing. The data contain about 300,000 clones, around 87% of them singletons. The sample consisted of peripheral blood. These receptor sequences come from a man aged 65-85 years with acute or convalescent COVID-19. Each CDR3 is given with its conserved first and last residue. A D gene is named only where the DNA matches it firmly. Clone sizes are given selectively: once, few, many, or a class where the clone is expanded.

V: TRBV19
D: .
J: TRBJ1-2
size: .
CDR3: CASSISGNILYGYTF
DNA: TGTGCCAGTAGTATCTCGGGGAATATACTATATGGCTACACCTTC

V: TRBV28
D: TRBD1
J: TRBJ1-2
size: .
CDR3: CATFTPRGLEGYTF
DNA: TGTGCCACCTTTACCCCAAGGGGGCTAGAAGGCTACACCTTC

V: TRBV21-1
D: .
J: TRBJ2-3
size: .
CDR3: CASSKTGGTDTQYF
DNA: TGTGCCAGCAGCAAAACAGGGGGCACAGATACGCAGTATTTT

V: TRBV5-4
D: .
J: TRBJ1-4
size: .
CDR3: CASSSVPANEKLFF
DNA: TGTGCCAGCAGTTCAGTACCCGCTAATGAAAAACTGTTTTTT

V: TRBV7-8
D: TRBD1
J: TRBJ2-7
size: .
CDR3: CASSRQGNYEQYF
DNA: TGTGCCAGCAGCCGACAGGGGAACTACGAGCAGTACTTC

V: TRBV24-1
D: TRBD1
J: TRBJ2-6
size: .
CDR3: CATSDFLTGDQIFSGANVLTF
DNA: TGTGCCACCAGTGATTTCCTTACAGGGGACCAAATTTTCTCTGGGGCCAACGTCCTGACTTTC

V: TRBV5-6
D: .
J: TRBJ2-2
size: once
CDR3: CASSLVARYTGELFF
DNA: TGTGCCAGCAGCTTGGTGGCGCGGTACACCGGGGAGCTGTTTTTT

V: TRBV7-9
D: TRBD1
J: TRBJ2-6
size: .
CDR3: CASSLDGTGGYSVLTF
DNA: TGTGCCAGCAGCTTAGATGGGACAGGGGGCTATTCCGTCCTGACTTTC

V: TRBV5-6
D: TRBD2
J: TRBJ2-5
size: few
CDR3: CASSLGRGAQETQYF
DNA: TGTGCCAGCAGCCTGGGGCGGGGGGCCCAAGAGACCCAGTACTTC

V: TRBV9
D: TRBD1
J: TRBJ1-2
size: once
CDR3: CASSEGTGRDYGYTF
DNA: TGTGCCAGCAGCGAAGGGACAGGGAGGGACTATGGCTACACCTTC

V: TRBV7-8
D: TRBD2
J: TRBJ2-5
size: once
CDR3: CASSLARLAGNQETQYF
DNA: TGTGCCAGCAGCTTAGCGAGGCTAGCGGGAAACCAAGAGACCCAGTACTTC

V: TRBV15
D: .
J: TRBJ2-7
size: .
CDR3: CATSRDAGSYEQYF
DNA: TGTGCCACCAGCAGAGATGCAGGTTCCTACGAGCAGTACTTC

V: TRBV27
D: .
J: TRBJ1-5
size: .
CDR3: CASSLKAPRNQPQHF
DNA: TGTGCCAGCAGTTTAAAGGCGCCGCGGAATCAGCCCCAGCATTTT

V: TRBV6-5
D: TRBD1
J: TRBJ1-6
size: .
CDR3: CASSPGQSNSPLHF
DNA: TGTGCCAGCAGTCCGGGACAGTCGAATTCACCCCTCCACTTT

V: TRBV9
D: .
J: TRBJ1-3
size: .
CDR3: CASSVVGSVSSGNTIYF
DNA: TGTGCCAGCAGCGTAGTTGGGAGCGTTAGCTCTGGAAACACCATATATTTT

V: TRBV3-1/TRBV3-2
D: TRBD2
J: TRBJ2-7
size: .
CDR3: CASSQASGVSYEQYF
DNA: TGTGCCAGCAGCCAAGCTAGCGGAGTCTCCTACGAGCAGTACTTC

V: TRBV6-5
D: TRBD1
J: TRBJ1-2
size: .
CDR3: CASSDRVEGYTF
DNA: TGTGCCAGCAGCGACAGGGTTGAGGGCTACACCTTC

V: TRBV6-2/TRBV6-3
D: TRBD2
J: TRBJ2-7
size: .
CDR3: CASSPSGLAGAFTYEQYF
DNA: TGTGCCAGCAGCCCGTCGGGACTAGCGGGGGCCTTTACCTACGAGCAGTACTTC

V: TRBV19
D: .
J: TRBJ1-5
size: .
CDR3: CASSIAGVLGNQPQHF
DNA: TGTGCCAGTAGTATTGCGGGGGTTCTTGGCAATCAGCCCCAGCATTTT

V: TRBV29-1
D: .
J: TRBJ1-1
size: few
CDR3: CSVDNRETEAFF
DNA: TGCAGCGTTGATAACAGGGAGACTGAAGCTTTCTTT

V: TRBV5-1
D: .
J: TRBJ2-6
size: .
CDR3: CASSLGASGANVLTF
DNA: TGCGCCAGCAGCTTGGGGGCCTCTGGGGCCAACGTCCTGACTTTC

V: TRBV2
D: .
J: TRBJ2-7
size: .
CDR3: CASSLNGYEQYF
DNA: TGTGCCAGCAGCCTTAACGGGTACGAGCAGTACTTC

V: TRBV4-2
D: .
J: TRBJ1-6
size: .
CDR3: CASSHGERSPLHF
DNA: TGTGCCAGCAGCCACGGCGAGCGTTCACCCCTCCACTTT

V: TRBV6-5
D: .
J: TRBJ1-1
size: .
CDR3: CASTTGTHDTEAFF
DNA: TGTGCCAGCACAACCGGGACTCATGACACTGAAGCTTTCTTT

V: TRBV7-9
D: .
J: TRBJ1-3
size: .
CDR3: CASSPVAGSGNTIYF
DNA: TGTGCCAGCAGCCCCGTTGCGGGATCTGGAAACACCATATATTTT

V: TRBV9
D: .
J: TRBJ1-5
size: .
CDR3: CASSPEGGAGQPQHF
DNA: TGTGCCAGCAGCCCGGAGGGGGGGGCAGGGCAGCCCCAGCATTTT

V: TRBV30
D: .
J: TRBJ1-3
size: .
CDR3: CAWRIRAENTIYF
DNA: TGTGCCTGGAGAATCAGGGCGGAAAACACCATATATTTT

V: TRBV5-4
D: .
J: TRBJ2-5
size: .
CDR3: CASSEFNQETQYF
DNA: TGTGCCAGCAGCGAGTTCAACCAAGAGACCCAGTACTTC

V: TRBV4-1
D: .
J: TRBJ1-2
size: .
CDR3: CASSQDSLGRARSNYGYTF
DNA: TGCGCCAGCAGCCAAGATAGTTTGGGCAGGGCCAGATCTAACTATGGCTACACCTTC

V: TRBV6-2/TRBV6-3
D: TRBD1
J: TRBJ1-5
size: .
CDR3: CASSYQGARGQPQHF
DNA: TGTGCCAGCAGTTACCAGGGGGCGCGAGGTCAGCCCCAGCATTTT

V: TRBV5-1
D: TRBD2
J: TRBJ2-7
size: .
CDR3: CASSLVLAASSYEQYF
DNA: TGCGCCAGCAGCTTGGTACTAGCGGCGTCGTCTTACGAGCAGTACTTC